This TCR beta chain was sequenced during a study of CD8 T cells in ankylosing spondylitis. Study-wide results and limits: A TCR beta motif of roughly 8 highly homologous variants seemed to mark ankylosing spondylitis blood.

V shed 3 bases, J shed 1 base, and the junction held 4 bases outside the gene matches. This CDR3 has 15 amino acids. The germline V gene has CDR1 DFQATT and CDR2 SNEGSKA (reference sequence). For this clonotype: Its antigen is unknown.

TCRdb used MiXCR to reprocess the 5' RACE reads, holding one entry per CDR3 protein. The table lists roughly 220,000 distinct CDR3 sequences, approximately 16% of them singletons. This sequence was found in a male donor with ankylosing spondylitis. The sample comprised blood, either unsorted or a sorted T cell fraction (not recorded which). The rearrangement uses TRBV20-1 and TRBJ2-5; TRBD2 agrees at 11 bases. CDR3 sequence reads: CSASQLAGVQETQYF. CDR3 sequence (DNA): TGCAGTGCTAGTCAACTAGCGGGGGTCCAAGAGACCCAGTACTTC.